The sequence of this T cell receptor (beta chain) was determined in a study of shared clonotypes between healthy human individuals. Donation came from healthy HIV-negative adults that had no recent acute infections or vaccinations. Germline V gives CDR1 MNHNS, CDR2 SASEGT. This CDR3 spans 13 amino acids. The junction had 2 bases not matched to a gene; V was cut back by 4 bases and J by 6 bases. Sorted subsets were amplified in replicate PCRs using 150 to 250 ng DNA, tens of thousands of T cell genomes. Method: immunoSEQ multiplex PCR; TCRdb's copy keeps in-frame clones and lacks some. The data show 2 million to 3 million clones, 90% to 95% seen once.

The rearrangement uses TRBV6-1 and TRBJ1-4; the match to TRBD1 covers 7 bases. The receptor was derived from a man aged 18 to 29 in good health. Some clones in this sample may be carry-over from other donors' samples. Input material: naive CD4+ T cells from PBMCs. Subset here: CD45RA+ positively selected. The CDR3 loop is CASSGQGHEKLFF. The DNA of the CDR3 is TGTGCCAGCAGTGGACAGGGACATGAAAAACTGTTTTTT.